These T cell receptor beta chains were read from a single sample in a study of neurological immune-mediated disorders. TCRdb reprocessed the 5' RACE reads via MiXCR and lists one record per CDR3 protein. The sample yields 55,000 to 70,000 distinct CDR3 sequences, about 3% seen once. Source material: PBMCs. Receptors originate from a woman between 45 and 60 years old with multiple sclerosis. CDR3s include the opening cysteine and the closing phenylalanine or tryptophan. D genes are given only for firm matches. The size field reads once, few, many or a size class.

CDR3aa: CASTKTGRDTEAFF
abundance: many
len: 14
d_gene: TRBD1
v_gene: TRBV11-2
j_gene: TRBJ1-1

CDR3aa: CASSEALEGGGELFF
abundance: many
len: 15
d_gene: NA
v_gene: TRBV6-1
j_gene: TRBJ2-2

CDR3aa: CSARVAGANTEAFF
abundance: many
len: 14
d_gene: NA
v_gene: TRBV20-1
j_gene: TRBJ1-1

CDR3aa: CSASRSGNEQFF
abundance: many
len: 12
d_gene: NA
v_gene: TRBV20-1
j_gene: TRBJ2-1

CDR3aa: CSGGDPRDTRQPQHF
abundance: many
len: 15
d_gene: NA
v_gene: TRBV20-1
j_gene: TRBJ1-5

CDR3aa: CASSSRVGRSYEQYF
abundance: many
len: 15
d_gene: NA
v_gene: TRBV27
j_gene: TRBJ2-7

CDR3aa: CASSLNRGPQHF
abundance: many
len: 12
d_gene: NA
v_gene: TRBV7-9
j_gene: TRBJ1-5

CDR3aa: CASSVEESWGGTEAFF
abundance: many
len: 16
d_gene: NA
v_gene: TRBV2
j_gene: TRBJ1-1

CDR3aa: CASMEAAGANVLTF
abundance: many
len: 14
d_gene: NA
v_gene: TRBV5-5
j_gene: TRBJ2-6

CDR3aa: CASGAGGRGYNEQFF
abundance: many
len: 15
d_gene: TRBD2
v_gene: TRBV28
j_gene: TRBJ2-1

CDR3aa: CASSEWTSGSTDTQYF
abundance: many
len: 16
d_gene: TRBD2
v_gene: TRBV10-2
j_gene: TRBJ2-3

CDR3aa: CSVVWVEQFF
abundance: many
len: 10
d_gene: NA
v_gene: TRBV29-1
j_gene: TRBJ2-1

CDR3aa: CASSVASNTLNTEAFF
abundance: many
len: 16
d_gene: NA
v_gene: TRBV9
j_gene: TRBJ1-1

CDR3aa: CASSPRDGMTYEQYF
abundance: many
len: 15
d_gene: NA
v_gene: TRBV18
j_gene: TRBJ2-7

CDR3aa: CASASGSASYNEQFF
abundance: many
len: 15
d_gene: NA
v_gene: TRBV27
j_gene: TRBJ2-1

CDR3aa: CSPGTTTRAETQYF
abundance: medium-sized
len: 14
d_gene: NA
v_gene: TRBV20-1
j_gene: TRBJ2-5

CDR3aa: CASSLIGGDQPQHF
abundance: many
len: 14
d_gene: NA
v_gene: TRBV12-3/TRBV12-4
j_gene: TRBJ1-5

CDR3aa: CASSLGQRGGLPSYNEQFF
abundance: many
len: 19
d_gene: TRBD2
v_gene: TRBV7-2
j_gene: TRBJ2-1

CDR3aa: CSASTSPGKPQHF
abundance: many
len: 13
d_gene: NA
v_gene: TRBV20-1
j_gene: TRBJ1-5

CDR3aa: CASSLRTGAYNEQFF
abundance: many
len: 15
d_gene: TRBD1
v_gene: TRBV5-1
j_gene: TRBJ2-1

CDR3aa: CASNRGVDGYTF
abundance: few
len: 12
d_gene: NA
v_gene: TRBV6-1
j_gene: TRBJ1-2

CDR3aa: CASSEVNNQPQHF
abundance: many
len: 13
d_gene: NA
v_gene: TRBV6-1
j_gene: TRBJ1-5

CDR3aa: CATRSTGGDYGYTF
abundance: many
len: 14
d_gene: TRBD1
v_gene: TRBV24-1
j_gene: TRBJ1-2

CDR3aa: CASSPVASGSLLLDEQFF
abundance: many
len: 18
d_gene: TRBD2
v_gene: TRBV18
j_gene: TRBJ2-1

CDR3aa: CASSALMGQPQHF
abundance: many
len: 13
d_gene: NA
v_gene: TRBV2
j_gene: TRBJ1-5

CDR3aa: CASSLKVAYNSPLHF
abundance: many
len: 15
d_gene: NA
v_gene: TRBV5-1
j_gene: TRBJ1-6

CDR3aa: CAISASGGDIPAKNIQYF
abundance: many
len: 18
d_gene: TRBD2
v_gene: TRBV10-3
j_gene: TRBJ2-4

CDR3aa: CSARISGANSPLHF
abundance: many
len: 14
d_gene: NA
v_gene: TRBV20-1
j_gene: TRBJ1-6

CDR3aa: CASSADLNTEAFF
abundance: many
len: 13
d_gene: NA
v_gene: TRBV7-6
j_gene: TRBJ1-1

CDR3aa: CASSFGTSTDTQYF
abundance: many
len: 14
d_gene: NA
v_gene: TRBV5-1
j_gene: TRBJ2-3

CDR3aa: CASSLVEAATGELFF
abundance: many
len: 15
d_gene: NA
v_gene: TRBV5-1
j_gene: TRBJ2-2

CDR3aa: CASSLGGTGGTEAFF
abundance: many
len: 15
d_gene: TRBD1
v_gene: TRBV11-3
j_gene: TRBJ1-1

CDR3aa: CASSPGENEQFF
abundance: many
len: 12
d_gene: NA
v_gene: TRBV5-1
j_gene: TRBJ2-1

CDR3aa: CASSSYQRDGYEQYF
abundance: many
len: 15
d_gene: TRBD2
v_gene: TRBV7-9
j_gene: TRBJ2-7

CDR3aa: CASRSTGTGGISYTGELFF
abundance: many
len: 19
d_gene: TRBD1
v_gene: TRBV6-5
j_gene: TRBJ2-2

CDR3aa: CASSEAVYEQYF
abundance: few
len: 12
d_gene: NA
v_gene: TRBV6-1
j_gene: TRBJ2-7